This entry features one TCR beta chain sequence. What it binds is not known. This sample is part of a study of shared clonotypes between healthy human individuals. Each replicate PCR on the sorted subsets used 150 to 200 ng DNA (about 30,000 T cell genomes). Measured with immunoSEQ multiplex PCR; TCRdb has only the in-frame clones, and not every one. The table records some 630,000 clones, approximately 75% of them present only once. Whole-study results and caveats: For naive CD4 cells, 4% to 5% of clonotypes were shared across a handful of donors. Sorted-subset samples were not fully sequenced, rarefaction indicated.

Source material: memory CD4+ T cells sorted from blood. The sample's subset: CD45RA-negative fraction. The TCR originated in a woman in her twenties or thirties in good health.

DNA of the CDR3: TGTGCAAGTCGCCTAGCTCAGCCCCAGCATTTT. This translates into CASRLAQPQHF. The chain links TRBV12-2 to TRBJ1-5. TRBV12-2 constitutes a pseudogene. The CDR3 consists of 11 residues.